This section outlines one T cell receptor (beta chain) sequence together with its context. These data are taken from a study of control samples from healthy donors and cancer patients. The data were produced by immunoSEQ multiplex PCR, yet TCRdb's version contains in-frame clones alone and is incomplete. The sample carries 50,000 or so clones, approximately 88% recorded once. This CDR3 region has 16 residues. V gave up 1 base and J gave up 4 bases, with 17 bases separating them. CDR1 and CDR2 from the germline V gene are SGHVS and FNYEAQ. The chain couples TRBV7-6 to TRBJ2-7; D is possibly TRBD1 or TRBD2 (7 bases each). This clonotype was obtained from a man between 50 and 59 years old in good health. Sequencing was carried out using blood. The CDR3 DNA reads as TGTGCCAGCAGCTTAGAAGGGGGGCAGGGGGGGTACGAGCAGTACTTC. The encoded protein is CASSLEGGQGGYEQYF.